This entry lists 28 T cell receptor beta chains sequenced from one sample in a study of blood T cell repertoires in COVID-19. TCRdb keeps only in-frame clones here, not all; method: immunoSEQ multiplex PCR. The repertoire has 250,000 to 350,000 clones, around 81% of them found once; the top ten carry 15% to 19%. The sample was peripheral blood. These receptors came from a person aged 70 to 80 with COVID-19, enrolled during active disease.

This clone was recorded only once. The chain joins TRBV19 to TRBJ2-4, with 13 bases that match TRBD2. The CDR3 has 19 amino acids. The V gene end was trimmed by 7 bases and the J gene end by 0 bases; junction bases not matched to a gene: 12. Germline V gene sequence: CDR1 LNHDA, CDR2 SQIVND (reference sequence). CDR3 sequence (DNA): TGTGCCAGTACCCTAATGGGGACTAGCGGGACAAGAGCCAAAAACATTCAGTACTTC. Translating gives CASTLMGTSGTRAKNIQYF. The complete variable domain, with remaining parts taken from reference TRBV19 and TRBJ2-4, reads DGGITQSPKYLFRKEGQNVTLSCEQNLNHDAMYWYRQDPGQGLRLIYYSQIVNDFQKGDIAEGYSVSREKKESFPLTVTSAQKNPTAFYLCASTLMGTSGTRAKNIQYFGAGTRLSVL.

The chain joins TRBV7-8 to TRBJ2-2, with TRBD2 identical over 8 bases. CDR1 and CDR2 from the germline V gene are SGHVS and FQNEAQ. This CDR3 spans 18 amino acids. Trimming took 1 base from V and 1 from J; bases not matched to a gene: 8. CDR3 in amino acids: CASSLVRRTSGNTGELFF. CDR3 nucleotide sequence: TGTGCCAGCAGCTTAGTCCGGAGAACTAGCGGGAACACCGGGGAGCTGTTTTTT.

The chain employs TRBV11-3 and TRBJ2-3; tentatively, D is TRBD2 (5 bases). Germline V gene sequence: CDR1 SGHNT, CDR2 YENEEA. The CDR3 is 14 amino acids. The V gene lost 5 bases and the J gene lost 2 bases, with 11 bases spanning the gap. In DNA, the CDR3 is TGTGCCAGCAGCCTAGGGAGATCCACAGATACGCAGTATTTT. This sequence encodes CASSLGRSTDTQYF.

J is TRBJ2-1 and V is TRBV7-9, with D uncertain. The CDR3 spans 14 residues. Trimming took off 3 bases at V and 5 bases at J, with 11 bases between the two ends. The germline V gene has CDR1 SEHNR and CDR2 FQNEAQ (reference sequence). The CDR3 nucleotides read TGTGCCAGCAGCTTCGTATCCAGAAACAATGAGCAGTTCTTC. Amino acid sequence: CASSFVSRNNEQFF.

This clone was observed a handful of times. This rearrangement joins TRBV6-5 to TRBJ1-4; the D gene is possibly TRBD1 (6 bases). The CDR3 consists of 13 residues. Germline V gene sequence: CDR1 MNHEY, CDR2 SVGAGI. The germline V and J ends were trimmed by 6 bases and 6 bases, with 11 bases remaining between them. CDR3 protein: CASRQGGDEKLFF. CDR3 nucleotides: TGTGCCAGCAGACAGGGTGGTGATGAAAAACTGTTTTTT.

This clone was counted ten times or more. This chain connects TRBV27 to TRBJ1-6, with a tentative D call TRBD1 (6 bases). Trimming shortened V by 6 bases and J by 2 bases, and 20 bases separated the two germline ends. The CDR3 covers 18 residues. Per the germline V gene, CDR1 is MNHEY and CDR2 is SMNVEV (reference sequence). This chain's CDR3 is CASSLRQDWRAYNSPLHF. The DNA for the CDR3 is TGTGCCAGCAGCTTGAGACAGGACTGGCGTGCCTATAATTCACCCCTCCACTTT.

This rearrangement joins TRBV28 to TRBJ1-6, with D tentatively TRBD1 (5 bases). CDR1 is MDHEN and CDR2 is SYDVKM in the germline V gene. This CDR3 region has 13 residues. V was cut by 11 bases and J by 2 bases, with 10 bases left in between. This CDR3 reads CAGGSTYNSPLHF. CDR3 sequence (DNA): TGTGCCGGGGGGAGCACCTATAATTCACCCCTCCACTTT.

This clone was observed a single time. The chain links TRBV19 to TRBJ1-1; no clear D gene. V lost 3 bases to trimming and J lost 3 bases, with 5 bases between them. The CDR3 runs 12 residues. CDR1 is LNHDA, CDR2 SQIVND, per germline (reference sequence). This CDR3 is CASSIADTEAFF. The CDR3 DNA is TGTGCCAGTAGTATCGCAGACACTGAAGCTTTCTTT.

V usage is TRBV2 and J usage is TRBJ1-2; no definite D call. Deletions cut 3 bases from V and 2 bases from J, with 10 bases between. This CDR3 comprises 14 residues. Germline V gene sequence: CDR1 SNHLY, CDR2 FYNNEI. The CDR3 sequence is CASSDHSQNYGYTF. For the CDR3, the DNA is TGTGCCAGCAGTGACCACAGTCAGAACTATGGCTACACCTTC.

The V and J genes are TRBV7-2 and TRBJ1-6, with 9 bases matching TRBD1. With V trimmed by 6 bases and J by 8 bases, 5 bases remained unmatched. CDR1 and CDR2 from the germline V gene are SGHTA and FQGNSA. The CDR3 length is 14 residues. Here the CDR3 DNA reads TGTGCCAGCAGAATACAGGGGGCACATTCACCCCTCCACTTT. Translating gives CASRIQGAHSPLHF.

CDR3: CASSPTTTDTQYF. CDR3 sequence (DNA): TGTGCCAGCAGTCCCACTACCACAGATACGCAGTATTTT. The chain couples TRBV28 to TRBJ2-3; D unclear. CDR3 length equals 13 residues. The germline V and J ends were trimmed by 5 bases and 2 bases, with 8 bases remaining between them. CDR1 MDHEN and CDR2 SYDVKM come from the germline V gene.

The chain uses TRBV19 and TRBJ1-1, with D possibly being TRBD1 (5 bases). There are 15 residues in the CDR3. V was clipped by 3 bases and J by 4 bases, with 15 bases between them. Germline CDR1 reads LNHDA; CDR2 reads SQIVND (reference sequence). The CDR3 region is CASSIPLRGGTEAFF. CDR3 nucleotides: TGTGCCAGTAGTATCCCTCTAAGGGGAGGCACTGAAGCTTTCTTT. The complete variable domain, with remaining parts taken from reference TRBV19 and TRBJ1-1, reads DGGITQSPKYLFRKEGQNVTLSCEQNLNHDAMYWYRQDPGQGLRLIYYSQIVNDFQKGDIAEGYSVSREKKESFPLTVTSAQKNPTAFYLCASSIPLRGGTEAFFGQGTRLTVV.

The chain links TRBV5-5 to TRBJ2-7; D may be TRBD1 (6 bases). The CDR3 contains 15 residues. The V and J ends lost 2 bases and 1 base respectively, with 13 bases between them. Germline V gene sequence: CDR1 SGHKS, CDR2 YYEKEE (reference sequence). In nucleotides, the CDR3 is TGTGCCAGCAGCTTAAGCCCCGGACAGTCCTACGAGCAGTACTTC. Protein sequence: CASSLSPGQSYEQYF.

Written as DNA, the CDR3 is TGTGCCAGCAGTTACTCTGCAGCGACGTATGGCTACACCTTC. Encoded protein: CASSYSAATYGYTF. The chain is built from TRBV6-2 or TRBV6-3 and TRBJ1-2; no definite D call. V was pared by 0 bases and J by 5 bases, with 10 bases between. CDR1 and CDR2 (germline): MNHEY, SVGEGT. The length of the CDR3 is 14 residues.

The chain employs TRBV2 and TRBJ1-5, with TRBD1 identical over 10 bases. Germline loops: CDR1 SNHLY, CDR2 FYNNEI. The CDR3 totals 15 residues. J was trimmed by 0 bases and V by 6 bases; bases with no gene match: 2. CDR3 loop: CASRTGGHSNQPQHF. CDR3 DNA: TGTGCCAGCAGGACAGGGGGCCATAGCAATCAGCCCCAGCATTTT.

This clone was seen only once. The chain combines TRBV6-2 or TRBV6-3 with TRBJ1-1; 8 bases align to TRBD1. The CDR3 has 14 amino acids. V lost 5 bases, J lost 1 base, and 3 bases stayed unmatched. Per germline, CDR1 MNHEY and CDR2 SVGEGT. CDR3 residues: CASSRQGWNTEAFF. The CDR3, as DNA: TGTGCCAGCAGTCGACAGGGGTGGAACACTGAAGCTTTCTTT.

The chain carries TRBV5-4 and TRBJ2-3; 10 bases line up with TRBD2. The CDR3 length is 17 residues. J lost 2 bases, V lost 1 base, and 7 bases had no gene match. Germline values: CDR1 SGHNT, CDR2 YYREEE (reference sequence). The CDR3 coding sequence is TGTGCCAGCAGCTTGAAGGTAGCGGGGGGCAACACAGATACGCAGTATTTT. It is translated as CASSLKVAGGNTDTQYF.

This clone occurred once. The chain joins TRBV5-1 to TRBJ2-7; 9 bases match TRBD2. Germline loops: CDR1 SGHRS, CDR2 YFSETQ. Trimming cost V 1 base and J 6 bases; bases outside gene matches: 14. CDR3 length: 17 residues. CDR3 sequence reads: CASSLRTGGGASSEQYF. The CDR3 DNA reads as TGCGCCAGCAGCTTGCGGACTGGCGGGGGGGCTAGCAGCGAGCAGTACTTC.

CDR3 bases: TGCGCCAGCAGCCAAATACAGGGGTCAGATACGCAGTATTTT. As protein: CASSQIQGSDTQYF. This chain uses TRBV4-1 with TRBJ2-3; 7 nucleotides match TRBD1. The CDR3 has 14 residues. Trimming took 2 bases from V and 4 from J; bases not matched to a gene: 3. CDR1 is MGHRA and CDR2 is YSYEKL in the germline V gene.

The chain links TRBV7-6 to TRBJ2-5; the D is unclear. The V and J ends lost 5 bases and 2 bases respectively, with 15 bases between them. Germline lookup yields CDR1 SGHVS and CDR2 FNYEAQ. The CDR3 consists of 15 residues. The CDR3 bases are TGTGCCAGCAGCCGACCGACTGGCTTTCAAGAGACCCAGTACTTC. Translated, it gives CASSRPTGFQETQYF.

The V call is TRBV5-1, the J call TRBJ1-4; D remains ambiguous. The germline V gene encodes CDR1 SGHRS and CDR2 YFSETQ. Trimming took 4 bases from V and 5 from J, leaving 12 bases between them. The CDR3 is 14 residues long. DNA for the CDR3: TGCGCCAGCAGCCCCCTAACCGTAAATGAAAAACTGTTTTTT. This sequence encodes CASSPLTVNEKLFF.

The genes are TRBV5-1 and TRBJ1-1, with D perhaps TRBD1 (6 bases). The CDR3 spans 15 residues. V shed 0 bases and J shed 1 base, with 10 bases lying between them. CDR1 is SGHRS, CDR2 YFSETQ, per germline. The CDR3 DNA sequence: TGCGCCAGCAGCTTGGCCGTGGGACAGAACACTGAAGCTTTCTTT. Protein sequence: CASSLAVGQNTEAFF.

The chain employs TRBV6-5 and TRBJ2-1; 9 nucleotides align to TRBD2. CDR1 MNHEY and CDR2 SVGAGI come from the germline V gene. The CDR3 covers 15 residues. Trimming took 6 bases from V and 4 from J; bases not matched to a gene: 7. The CDR3 nucleotides read TGTGCCAGCAGGCAAGTACTAGCGGGTTACAATGAGCAGTTCTTC. It specifies CASRQVLAGYNEQFF.

This clone was seen only a few times. J is TRBJ2-7 and V is TRBV29-1; 7 nucleotides align to TRBD1. With 6 bases clipped from V and 5 bases from J, the junction kept 7 bases outside the gene matches. This CDR3 is 12 amino acids long. Looked up from germline, CDR1 is SQVTM and CDR2 is ANQGSEA. The CDR3 spells CSVTTGVHEQYF. The CDR3 DNA reads TGCAGCGTGACCACAGGGGTACACGAGCAGTACTTC.

This sequence joins TRBV28 and TRBJ1-2, with no clear D. V was clipped by 4 bases and J by 8 bases, with 20 bases between them. This CDR3 region has 15 residues. Germline values: CDR1 MDHEN, CDR2 SYDVKM. This chain's CDR3 is CASSYDNRPFRGYTF. The DNA for the CDR3 is TGTGCCAGCAGTTATGACAACCGACCCTTCAGGGGCTACACCTTC.

The V call is TRBV5-6, the J call TRBJ1-1; D unclear. The length of the CDR3 is 17 residues. Per the germline V gene, CDR1 is SGHDT and CDR2 is YYEEEE. V shed 3 bases and J shed 2 bases, with 20 bases lying between them. The DNA for the CDR3 is TGTGCCAGCAGCTCAACCTTATGGCATTCGGGAAACACTGAAGCTTTCTTT. As protein: CASSSTLWHSGNTEAFF.

The J gene is TRBJ1-4, the V gene TRBV27, with D possibly matching TRBD1 (5 bases). V gave up 5 bases and J gave up 6 bases, with 16 bases separating them. CDR1 MNHEY and CDR2 SMNVEV come from the germline V gene (reference sequence). The CDR3 is 15 amino acids. The CDR3 is CASSRAGPSDEKLFF. In DNA form, the CDR3 reads TGTGCCAGCAGTCGTGCGGGGCCTAGTGATGAAAAACTGTTTTTT. The complete variable domain, with remaining parts taken from reference TRBV27 and TRBJ1-4, reads EAQVTQNPRYLITVTGKKLTVTCSQNMNHEYMSWYRQDPGLGLRQIYYSMNVEVTDKGDVPEGYKVSRKEKRNFPLILESPSPNQTSLYFCASSRAGPSDEKLFFGSGTQLSVL.

V usage is TRBV15 and J usage is TRBJ1-2; 7 bases fit TRBD1. CDR1 and CDR2 from the germline V gene are LNHNV and YYDKDF (reference sequence). The CDR3 loop spans 14 amino acids. The V segment lost 1 base and the J segment 4 bases; nucleotides outside the gene matches: 3. Here the CDR3 DNA reads TGTGCCACCAGCAGAGGCCGGGACAGCTATGGCTACACCTTC. Translated: CATSRGRDSYGYTF.